The clone carrying this T cell receptor beta chain was detected only a few times. Its antigen is unidentified. The record originates from a study of T cells after yellow fever vaccination. Whole-study results and caveats: Relatively few clonotypes were ones that appeared in both CD4 and CD8 compartments.

The length of the CDR3 is 15 residues. Between the trimmed V and J ends, which lost 1 base and 6 bases, there was a span of 13 bases. One entry per CDR3 protein results from TCRdb running MiXCR on the 5' RACE reads. Here the sample spans a few hundred thousand distinct CDR3 sequences, less than 9.5% being singletons. The starting material was PBMCs, obtained around 45 days after the first yellow fever vaccination. This TCR derives from a young man who received the YFV17D yellow fever vaccine. V usage is TRBV23-1 and J usage is TRBJ2-1; D is possibly TRBD2 (6 bases). TRBV23-1 is filed as an ORF, its function uncertain. For the CDR3, the DNA is TGCGCCAGCAGTCAATGGCGGGGTGAGGGCAATGAGCAGTTCTTC. It is translated as CASSQWRGEGNEQFF.